This T cell receptor (beta chain) stems from a study of blood T cell repertoires in COVID-19. For the study at large: Material from acute and convalescent COVID-19 was sourced from the United States, Italy and Spain.

The CDR3 length is 15 residues. Repertoires were generated with immunoSEQ multiplex PCR, while TCRdb's copy carries only in-frame clones and drops some. The table records fewer than 85,000 clones, roughly 80% of them present only once. The origin of this receptor is an older woman with acute or convalescent COVID-19. V and J are TRBV21-1 and TRBJ2-3; the table names TRBD1, a call not compared with the DNA. TRBV21-1 corresponds to a pseudogene. Sequencing was carried out using peripheral blood. The CDR3 nucleotides are TGTGCCAGCAGCAAAAACGTAGGGGTTGCAGATACGCAGTATTTT. Its protein product is CASSKNVGVADTQYF.